The clone carrying this T cell receptor (beta chain) was counted many times. This record comes from a study of shared clonotypes between healthy human individuals. Germline CDR1 SGHRS, CDR2 YFSETQ. V was pared by 0 bases and J by 7 bases, with 14 bases between. This CDR3 has 15 amino acids. The repertoire was sequenced with immunoSEQ multiplex PCR; TCRdb's copy has only in-frame clones and lacks some. Found here are 450,000 to 500,000 clones, approximately 80% of them singletons; the top ten hold 13%. Every donor, a Caucasian adult, lived in Nashville, Tennessee. The unsorted samples took tens of millions of PBMCs to get genomic DNA.

The chain couples TRBV5-1 to TRBJ2-1; D is undetermined. This sequence originates from a woman in her 40s in good health. Some clones in this sample may be carry-over from other donors' samples. The specimen sequenced was PBMCs. The CDR3 DNA sequence: TGCGCCAGCAGCTTGGACTACCCGACCATAAATGAGCAGTTCTTC. This codes for CASSLDYPTINEQFF.